This T cell receptor (beta chain) was sequenced during a study of blood T cells in healthy people across ages. Study conclusions and caveats: Researchers said unsorted PBMCs prevented a conclusive naive versus antigen-experienced comparison. Nothing was known about donor CMV status, and this possibly confounded expanded clonotype changes.

The length of the CDR3 is 16 residues. CDR1 is LGHDT and CDR2 is YNNKEL in the germline V gene (reference sequence). This clonotype was detected only a few times. Antigen unknown. Alongside a J-beta primer mix, a sample-barcoded 5' primer served in a second PCR lasting about 7 to 11 cycles. TCRdb fed the 5' RACE reads into MiXCR, producing one record per CDR3 protein. The table shows about a million distinct CDR3 sequences, with roughly two fifths occurring only once. The sequencing input was blood. The chain is built from TRBV3-1 and TRBJ2-1; tentative D call: TRBD1 (6 bases). The J call may be faulty, since TRBJ2-7 better matches the DNA end. This TCR derives from a man aged 18 to 30 in good health. In nucleotides, the CDR3 is TGTGCCAGCAGCCCAGGGGCTCCGAGCTCCTACAATGAGCAGTACTTC. Its protein is CASSPGAPSSYNEQYF.